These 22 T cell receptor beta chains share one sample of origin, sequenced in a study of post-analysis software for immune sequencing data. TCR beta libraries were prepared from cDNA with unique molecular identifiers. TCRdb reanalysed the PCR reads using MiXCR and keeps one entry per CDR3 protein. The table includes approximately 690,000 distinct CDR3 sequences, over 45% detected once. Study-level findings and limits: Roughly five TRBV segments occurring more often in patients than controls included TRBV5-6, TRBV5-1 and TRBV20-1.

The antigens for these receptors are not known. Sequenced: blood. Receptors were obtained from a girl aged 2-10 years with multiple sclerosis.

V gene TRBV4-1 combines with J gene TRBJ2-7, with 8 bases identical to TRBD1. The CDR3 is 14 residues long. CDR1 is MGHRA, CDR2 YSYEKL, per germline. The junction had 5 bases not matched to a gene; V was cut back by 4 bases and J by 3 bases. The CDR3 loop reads CASSPYGQGYEQYF. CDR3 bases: TGCGCCAGCAGCCCATATGGACAGGGCTACGAGCAGTACTTC.

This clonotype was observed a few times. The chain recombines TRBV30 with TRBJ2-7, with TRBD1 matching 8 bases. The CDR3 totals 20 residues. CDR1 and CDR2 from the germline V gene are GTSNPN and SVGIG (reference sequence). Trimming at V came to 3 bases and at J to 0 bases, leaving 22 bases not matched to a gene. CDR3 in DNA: TGTGCCTGGAGGTCTAAGCGTGGGGCTGTAGGACAGGGAGTCTCCTACGAGCAGTACTTC. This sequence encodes CAWRSKRGAVGQGVSYEQYF.

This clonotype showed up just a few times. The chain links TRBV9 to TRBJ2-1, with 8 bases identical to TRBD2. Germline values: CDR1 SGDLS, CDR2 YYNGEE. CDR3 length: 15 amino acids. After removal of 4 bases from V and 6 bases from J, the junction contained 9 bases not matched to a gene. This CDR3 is CASSSQRERVNEQFF. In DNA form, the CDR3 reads TGTGCCAGCAGCTCCCAGCGGGAGCGGGTCAATGAGCAGTTCTTC.

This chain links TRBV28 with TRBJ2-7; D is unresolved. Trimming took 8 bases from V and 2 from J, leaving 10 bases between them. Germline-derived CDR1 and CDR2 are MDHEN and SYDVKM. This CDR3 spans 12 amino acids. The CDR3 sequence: CASGDETYEQYF. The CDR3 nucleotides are TGTGCCAGCGGTGACGAGACCTACGAGCAGTACTTC.

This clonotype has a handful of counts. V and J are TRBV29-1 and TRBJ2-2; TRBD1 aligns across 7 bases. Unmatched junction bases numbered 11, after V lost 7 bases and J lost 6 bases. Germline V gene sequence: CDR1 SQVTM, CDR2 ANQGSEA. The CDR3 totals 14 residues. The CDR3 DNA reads TGCAGCGCACCTGGACAGGCAGGTCCCGGGGAGCTGTTTTTT. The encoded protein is CSAPGQAGPGELFF.

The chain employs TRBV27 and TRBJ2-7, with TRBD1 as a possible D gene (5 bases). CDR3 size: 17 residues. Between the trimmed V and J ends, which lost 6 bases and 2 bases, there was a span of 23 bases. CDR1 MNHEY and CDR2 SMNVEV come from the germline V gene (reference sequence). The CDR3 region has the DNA TGTGCCAGCAGCTCCCTAAGTGCCGGCTTAGGGGCCTACGAGCAGTACTTC. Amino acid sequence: CASSSLSAGLGAYEQYF.

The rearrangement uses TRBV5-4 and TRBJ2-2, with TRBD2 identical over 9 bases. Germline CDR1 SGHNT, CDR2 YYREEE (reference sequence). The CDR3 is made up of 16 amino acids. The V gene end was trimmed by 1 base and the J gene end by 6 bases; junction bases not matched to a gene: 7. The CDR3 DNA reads TGTGCCAGCAGCTTGAGGCTAGCGGGAACTGCCGGGGAGCTGTTTTTT. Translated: CASSLRLAGTAGELFF.

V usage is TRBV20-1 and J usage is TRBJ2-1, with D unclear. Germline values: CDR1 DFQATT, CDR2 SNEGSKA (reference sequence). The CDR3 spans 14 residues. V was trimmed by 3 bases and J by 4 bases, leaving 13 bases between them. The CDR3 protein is CSARAGGQYNEQFF. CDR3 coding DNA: TGCAGTGCTAGGGCCGGTGGGCAGTACAATGAGCAGTTCTTC.

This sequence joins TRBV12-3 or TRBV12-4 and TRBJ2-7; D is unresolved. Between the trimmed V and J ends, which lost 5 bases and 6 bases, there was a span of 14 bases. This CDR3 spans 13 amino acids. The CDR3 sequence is CASSTVGTAEQYF. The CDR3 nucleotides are TGTGCCAGCAGTACCGTGGGTACTGCCGAGCAGTACTTC.

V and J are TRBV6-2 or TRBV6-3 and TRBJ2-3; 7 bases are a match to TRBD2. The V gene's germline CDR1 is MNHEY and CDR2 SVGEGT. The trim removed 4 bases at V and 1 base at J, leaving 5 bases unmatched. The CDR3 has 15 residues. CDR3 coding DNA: TGTGCCAGCAGTTTCGATCGGGGGGGCACAGATACGCAGTATTTT. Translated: CASSFDRGGTDTQYF.

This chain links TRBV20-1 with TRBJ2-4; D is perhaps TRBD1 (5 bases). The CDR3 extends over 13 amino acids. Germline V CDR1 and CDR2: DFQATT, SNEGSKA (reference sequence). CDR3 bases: TGCAGCGCGCAGGGATTAGCCAAAAACATTCAGTACTTC. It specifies CSAQGLAKNIQYF.

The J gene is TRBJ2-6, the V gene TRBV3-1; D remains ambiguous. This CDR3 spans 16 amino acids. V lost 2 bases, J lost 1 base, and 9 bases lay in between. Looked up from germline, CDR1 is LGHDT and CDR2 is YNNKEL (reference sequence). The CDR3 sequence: CASSQYGPSGANVLTF. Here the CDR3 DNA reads TGTGCCAGCAGCCAATACGGGCCGTCTGGGGCCAACGTCCTGACTTTC.

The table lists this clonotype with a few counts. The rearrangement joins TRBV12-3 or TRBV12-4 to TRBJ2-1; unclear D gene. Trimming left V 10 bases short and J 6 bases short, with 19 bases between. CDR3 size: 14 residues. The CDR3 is CAIERLTYRNEQFF. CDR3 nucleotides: TGTGCCATAGAGCGCCTAACCTACCGCAATGAGCAGTTCTTC.

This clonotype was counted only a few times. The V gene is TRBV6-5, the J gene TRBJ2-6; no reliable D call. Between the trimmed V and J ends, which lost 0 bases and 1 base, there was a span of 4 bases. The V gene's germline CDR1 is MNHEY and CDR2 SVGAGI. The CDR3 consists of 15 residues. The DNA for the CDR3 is TGTGCCAGCAGTTACTCTGTTTCTGGGGCCAACGTCCTGACTTTC. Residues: CASSYSVSGANVLTF.

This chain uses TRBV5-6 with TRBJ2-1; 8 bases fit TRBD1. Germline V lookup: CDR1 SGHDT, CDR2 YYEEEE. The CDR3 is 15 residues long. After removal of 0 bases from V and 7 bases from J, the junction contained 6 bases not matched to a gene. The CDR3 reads CASSLGTGKPNEQFF. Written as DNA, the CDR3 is TGTGCCAGCAGCTTGGGGACAGGGAAACCGAATGAGCAGTTCTTC. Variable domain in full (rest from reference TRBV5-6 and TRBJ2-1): DAGVTQSPTHLIKTRGQQVTLRCSPKSGHDTVSWYQQALGQGPQFIFQYYEEEERQRGNFPDRFSGHQFPNYSSELNVNALLLGDSALYLCASSLGTGKPNEQFFGPGTRLTVL.

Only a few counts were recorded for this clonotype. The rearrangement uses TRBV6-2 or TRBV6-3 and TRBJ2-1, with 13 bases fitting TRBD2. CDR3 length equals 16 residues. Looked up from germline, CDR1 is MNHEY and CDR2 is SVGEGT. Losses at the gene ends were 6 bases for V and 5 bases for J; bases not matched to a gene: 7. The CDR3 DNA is TGTGCCAGCAGCCCCGCCGGACTAGCGGGGGACAATGAGCAGTTCTTC. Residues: CASSPAGLAGDNEQFF.

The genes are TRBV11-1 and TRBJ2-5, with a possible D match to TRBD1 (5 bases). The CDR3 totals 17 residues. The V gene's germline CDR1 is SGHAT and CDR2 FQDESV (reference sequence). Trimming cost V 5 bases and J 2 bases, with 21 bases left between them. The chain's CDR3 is CASSPSPGRDPQETQYF. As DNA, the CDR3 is TGTGCCAGCAGCCCCTCACCTGGCAGGGATCCTCAAGAGACCCAGTACTTC.

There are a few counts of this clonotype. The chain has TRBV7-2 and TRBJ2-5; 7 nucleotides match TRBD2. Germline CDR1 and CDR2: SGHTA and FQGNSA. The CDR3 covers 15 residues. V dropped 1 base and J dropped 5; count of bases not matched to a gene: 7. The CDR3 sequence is CASSLVAGVRETQYF. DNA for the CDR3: TGTGCCAGCAGCTTAGTTGCGGGGGTGAGGGAGACCCAGTACTTC.

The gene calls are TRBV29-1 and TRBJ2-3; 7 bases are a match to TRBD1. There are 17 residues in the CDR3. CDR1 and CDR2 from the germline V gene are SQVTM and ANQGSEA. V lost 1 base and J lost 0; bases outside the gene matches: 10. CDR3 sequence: CSVEVTGQSTSTDTQYF. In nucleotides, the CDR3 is TGCAGCGTTGAAGTAACGGGACAGTCAACTAGCACAGATACGCAGTATTTT.

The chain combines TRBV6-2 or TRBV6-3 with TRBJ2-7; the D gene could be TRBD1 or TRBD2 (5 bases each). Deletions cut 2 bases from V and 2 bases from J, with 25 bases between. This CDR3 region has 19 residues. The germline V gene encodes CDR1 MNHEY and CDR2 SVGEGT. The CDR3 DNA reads TGTGCCAGCAGTTACCTGAGGGGAGAGAGGTTTGTCCCGGCCTACGAGCAGTACTTC. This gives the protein CASSYLRGERFVPAYEQYF.

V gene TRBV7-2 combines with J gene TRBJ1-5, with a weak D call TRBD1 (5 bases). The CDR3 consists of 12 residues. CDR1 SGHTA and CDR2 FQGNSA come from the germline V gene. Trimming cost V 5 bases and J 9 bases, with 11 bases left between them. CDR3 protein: CASSPAGRPQHF. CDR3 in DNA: TGTGCCAGCAGCCCGGCGGGACGGCCCCAGCATTTT.

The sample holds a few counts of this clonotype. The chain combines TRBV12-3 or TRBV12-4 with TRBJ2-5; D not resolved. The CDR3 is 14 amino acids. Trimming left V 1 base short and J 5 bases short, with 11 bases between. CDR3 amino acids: CASSLDSERETQYF. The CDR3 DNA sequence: TGTGCCAGCAGTTTAGACTCGGAAAGGGAGACCCAGTACTTC.